This paragraph reports one T cell receptor beta chain. The antigen is undetermined. Axillary draining lymph nodes of breast cancer patients supplied the node samples. TCRdb reprocessed the multiplex PCR reads via MiXCR and lists one record per CDR3 protein. Of 200,000 or so distinct CDR3 sequences in the sample, about 32% were seen once. This entry is derived from a study of breast tumors, draining lymph nodes, adjacent tissues. Notes on the study in general: Data fit most tumor T cells coming from lymph node, expanding in tumor. Luminal-like breast cancer showed significantly greater tumor-nontumor repertoire similarity than basal-like breast cancer did. Tumor repertoires ranked between lymph nodes and nontumor tissue in diversity, with V and J gene preferences.

The sequenced sample consisted of axillary lymph node tissue. The TCR comes from a female donor with breast cancer. Some clones in this sample may be carry-over from other donors' samples.

CDR3 sequence reads: CASSSGTGTASPLHF. The CDR3 DNA follows: TGTGCCAGCAGCTCAGGGACAGGGACAGCTTCACCCCTCCACTTT. The chain employs TRBV7-2 and TRBJ1-6, with 9 bases that match TRBD1. Germline CDR1 SGHTA, CDR2 FQGNSA. Unmatched junction bases numbered 7, after V lost 4 bases and J lost 9 bases. This CDR3 comprises 15 residues.